This T cell receptor (beta chain) was sequenced during a study of T-cell memory formation after mild COVID-19. This clonotype was found many times. This CDR3 is built from 15 residues. Germline lookup yields CDR1 LNHDA and CDR2 SQIVND (reference sequence). Trimming left V 5 bases short and J 0 bases short, with 13 bases between. TCRdb analysed the 5' RACE reads with MiXCR anew, one entry per CDR3 protein. The repertoire includes under 110,000 distinct CDR3 sequences, around 12% of them detected once, and around 25% sits in the top ten. The source material was PBMCs or a T cell subset sorted from them (not recorded which). This receptor was obtained from an adult woman who had mild COVID-19 (a few samples of this study predate the infection). Cell type and time point are not known. The V call is TRBV19, the J call TRBJ1-2; D gene uncertain. As DNA, the CDR3 is TGTGCCAGTAGTGAACGGCTGAGGACTAACTATGGCTACACCTTC. This sequence encodes CASSERLRTNYGYTF. The full variable domain, completed using reference TRBV19 and TRBJ1-2, is DGGITQSPKYLFRKEGQNVTLSCEQNLNHDAMYWYRQDPGQGLRLIYYSQIVNDFQKGDIAEGYSVSREKKESFPLTVTSAQKNPTAFYLCASSERLRTNYGYTFGSGTRLTVV.